A selection of T cell receptor beta chains follows, all from one sample in a study of human T cells and chemical hapten exposure. One entry per CDR3 protein, called by TCRdb with MiXCR from the RACE reads. The sample yields about 79,000 distinct CDR3 sequences, over 7% seen once. Sequenced sample: whole blood. These TCRs come from a male donor in good health. Some clones in this sample may be carry-over from other donors' samples. The CDR3 runs from the conserved cysteine through the conserved F or W. The D gene is left open where the match is weak. Clone size is not always given. Where it is, it says once, few, many or a class for expanded clones.

abundance: many; v_gene: TRBV12-3/TRBV12-4; j_gene: TRBJ2-3; d_gene: .; CDR3aa: CASSPSRSTDTQYF; CDR3nt: TGTGCCAGCAGTCCCTCTCGAAGCACAGATACGCAGTATTTT
abundance: few; v_gene: TRBV2; j_gene: TRBJ1-1; d_gene: .; CDR3aa: CASSQIRVPNTEAFF; CDR3nt: TGTGCCAGCAGTCAAATCAGGGTCCCGAACACTGAAGCTTTCTTT
abundance: .; v_gene: TRBV7-3; j_gene: TRBJ2-3; d_gene: TRBD2; CDR3aa: CASSPGLAGRIEDTQYF; CDR3nt: TGTGCCAGCAGCCCGGGACTAGCGGGGAGGATAGAAGATACGCAGTATTTT
abundance: .; v_gene: TRBV3-1; j_gene: TRBJ2-7; d_gene: .; CDR3aa: CASSQDSEQYF; CDR3nt: TGTGCCAGCAGCCAAGACAGCGAGCAGTACTTC
abundance: few; v_gene: TRBV27; j_gene: TRBJ2-7; d_gene: .; CDR3aa: CASSLGGGREQYF; CDR3nt: TGTGCCAGCAGTTTAGGCGGGGGCCGCGAGCAGTACTTC
abundance: few; v_gene: TRBV29-1; j_gene: TRBJ1-1; d_gene: TRBD1; CDR3aa: CSVEDERGRRTEAFF; CDR3nt: TGCAGCGTTGAAGATGAAAGGGGGCGCAGGACTGAAGCTTTCTTT
abundance: .; v_gene: TRBV27; j_gene: TRBJ2-2; d_gene: TRBD1; CDR3aa: CASRKGAGTGELFF; CDR3nt: TGTGCCAGCAGGAAGGGGGCAGGCACCGGGGAGCTGTTTTTT
abundance: .; v_gene: TRBV5-5; j_gene: TRBJ1-1; d_gene: TRBD1; CDR3aa: CASSLADRAGGTEAFF; CDR3nt: TGTGCCAGCAGCTTGGCCGACAGGGCCGGGGGCACTGAAGCTTTCTTT
abundance: .; v_gene: TRBV6-6; j_gene: TRBJ2-1; d_gene: .; CDR3aa: CASSYRARRADEQFF; CDR3nt: TGTGCCAGCAGTTACAGAGCGCGTCGGGCCGATGAGCAGTTCTTC
abundance: few; v_gene: TRBV6-1; j_gene: TRBJ2-7; d_gene: .; CDR3aa: CASSGEQGSYEQYF; CDR3nt: TGTGCCAGCAGTGGCGAACAGGGTTCCTACGAGCAGTACTTC
abundance: many; v_gene: TRBV7-9; j_gene: TRBJ2-2; d_gene: .; CDR3aa: CASSPPPGELFF; CDR3nt: TGTGCCAGCAGCCCGCCCCCCGGGGAGCTGTTTTTT
abundance: few; v_gene: TRBV11-2; j_gene: TRBJ2-7; d_gene: TRBD1; CDR3aa: CASGTASYEQYF; CDR3nt: TGTGCCAGTGGGACAGCCTCCTACGAGCAGTACTTC
abundance: many; v_gene: TRBV20-1; j_gene: TRBJ2-5; d_gene: .; CDR3aa: CSARDSHQETQYF; CDR3nt: TGCAGTGCTAGGGACAGCCACCAAGAGACCCAGTACTTC
abundance: many; v_gene: TRBV12-3/TRBV12-4; j_gene: TRBJ2-3; d_gene: TRBD2; CDR3aa: CASTLLAGVDTQYF; CDR3nt: TGTGCCAGCACTTTACTAGCGGGAGTGGATACGCAGTATTTT
abundance: .; v_gene: TRBV30; j_gene: TRBJ2-2; d_gene: .; CDR3aa: CAWSRVTGELFF; CDR3nt: TGTGCCTGGAGTCGTGTCACCGGGGAGCTGTTTTTT
abundance: few; v_gene: TRBV6-4; j_gene: TRBJ1-1; d_gene: .; CDR3aa: CASSEYSYTEAFF; CDR3nt: TGTGCCAGCAGTGAATATAGTTACACTGAAGCTTTCTTT
abundance: .; v_gene: TRBV6-1; j_gene: TRBJ1-4; d_gene: .; CDR3aa: CASNPGRFNEKLFF; CDR3nt: TGTGCCAGCAACCCGGGGCGGTTTAATGAAAAACTGTTTTTT
abundance: few; v_gene: TRBV30; j_gene: TRBJ2-3; d_gene: TRBD2; CDR3aa: CAWVSLTSGRADTQYF; CDR3nt: TGTGCCTGGGTTTCCCTGACTAGCGGGAGAGCAGATACGCAGTATTTT
abundance: .; v_gene: TRBV4-2; j_gene: TRBJ2-7; d_gene: .; CDR3aa: CASSQALGFSEQYF; CDR3nt: TGTGCCAGCAGCCAAGCCCTCGGATTCAGCGAGCAGTACTTC
abundance: .; v_gene: TRBV6-2/TRBV6-3; j_gene: TRBJ1-1; d_gene: .; CDR3aa: CASSDRVTEAFF; CDR3nt: TGTGCCAGCAGTGACAGAGTTACTGAAGCTTTCTTT
abundance: .; v_gene: TRBV18; j_gene: TRBJ2-7; d_gene: TRBD1; CDR3aa: CASSPPSGTESSYEQYF; CDR3nt: TGTGCCAGCTCACCCCCCTCGGGGACAGAAAGCTCCTACGAGCAGTACTTC
abundance: .; v_gene: TRBV10-3; j_gene: TRBJ2-1; d_gene: TRBD1; CDR3aa: CAIMSGQGGGEQFF; CDR3nt: TGTGCCATCATGAGTGGACAGGGGGGGGGTGAGCAGTTCTTC
abundance: .; v_gene: TRBV20-1; j_gene: TRBJ2-3; d_gene: TRBD2; CDR3aa: CSASGTSGGQSSTDTQYF; CDR3nt: TGCAGTGCTAGCGGGACTAGCGGGGGCCAATCTAGCACAGATACGCAGTATTTT
abundance: .; v_gene: TRBV20-1; j_gene: TRBJ1-5; d_gene: .; CDR3aa: CSAREGRQGINQPQHF; CDR3nt: TGCAGTGCTAGGGAGGGGAGGCAGGGGATTAATCAGCCCCAGCATTTT
abundance: few; v_gene: TRBV6-1; j_gene: TRBJ1-5; d_gene: .; CDR3aa: CASRIQGDQPQHF; CDR3nt: TGTGCCAGCAGGATTCAGGGAGATCAGCCCCAGCATTTT
abundance: many; v_gene: TRBV25-1; j_gene: TRBJ2-2; d_gene: TRBD2; CDR3aa: CASIRNGGAHGELFF; CDR3nt: TGTGCCAGCATTCGAAACGGGGGGGCCCACGGGGAGCTGTTTTTT
abundance: few; v_gene: TRBV7-9; j_gene: TRBJ1-3; d_gene: .; CDR3aa: CASSSIGGNSGNTIYF; CDR3nt: TGTGCCAGCAGCTCGATCGGGGGGAACTCTGGAAACACCATATATTTT
abundance: few; v_gene: TRBV20-1; j_gene: TRBJ1-6; d_gene: .; CDR3aa: CSAKRDNSYNSPLHF; CDR3nt: TGCAGTGCTAAACGCGACAACTCCTATAATTCACCCCTCCACTTT
abundance: few; v_gene: TRBV6-1; j_gene: TRBJ2-3; d_gene: .; CDR3aa: CASSENPLDTQYF; CDR3nt: TGTGCCAGCAGCGAAAATCCGTTGGATACGCAGTATTTT
abundance: .; v_gene: TRBV20-1; j_gene: TRBJ2-1; d_gene: TRBD2; CDR3aa: CSSLAGDSSYNEQFF; CDR3nt: TGCAGTTCCCTAGCGGGGGACAGCTCCTACAATGAGCAGTTCTTC
abundance: many; v_gene: TRBV25-1; j_gene: TRBJ2-3; d_gene: TRBD2; CDR3aa: CASSMTSGSRDTQYF; CDR3nt: TGTGCCAGCAGTATGACTAGCGGGAGTAGAGATACGCAGTATTTT
abundance: .; v_gene: TRBV12-3/TRBV12-4; j_gene: TRBJ1-2; d_gene: TRBD1; CDR3aa: CASSPTGGGGYTF; CDR3nt: TGTGCCAGCAGTCCCACAGGGGGTGGGGGCTACACCTTC
abundance: .; v_gene: TRBV14; j_gene: TRBJ2-3; d_gene: .; CDR3aa: CASSFRTKSTDTQYF; CDR3nt: TGTGCCAGCAGCTTCAGGACCAAGAGCACAGATACGCAGTATTTT
abundance: .; v_gene: TRBV7-9; j_gene: TRBJ2-7; d_gene: .; CDR3aa: CASSQLTGLGSYEQYF; CDR3nt: TGTGCCAGCAGCCAGTTGACAGGCCTTGGTTCCTACGAGCAGTACTTC
abundance: few; v_gene: TRBV6-1; j_gene: TRBJ2-7; d_gene: TRBD1; CDR3aa: CASSEWTGTYEQYF; CDR3nt: TGTGCCAGCAGTGAATGGACAGGAACCTACGAGCAGTACTTC
abundance: many; v_gene: TRBV18; j_gene: TRBJ2-7; d_gene: .; CDR3aa: CASSPYGQGGPYEQYF; CDR3nt: TGTGCCAGCTCTCCCTATGGGCAGGGGGGGCCCTACGAGCAGTACTTC
abundance: .; v_gene: TRBV12-3/TRBV12-4; j_gene: TRBJ2-3; d_gene: .; CDR3aa: CASRGAGSTDTQYF; CDR3nt: TGTGCCAGCAGAGGAGCGGGTAGCACAGATACGCAGTATTTT
abundance: few; v_gene: TRBV3-1; j_gene: TRBJ1-3; d_gene: .; CDR3aa: CASSPDSSGNTIYF; CDR3nt: TGTGCCAGCAGCCCGGACAGCTCTGGAAACACCATATATTTT